These 22 T cell receptor beta chains were sequenced from one sample in a study of blood T cell repertoires in COVID-19. Method: immunoSEQ multiplex PCR; TCRdb's copy keeps in-frame clones and lacks some. The table has about 180,000 clones, 70% to 90% seen once. Sequencing used peripheral blood. The receptors here all came from a man in his fifties with active or convalescent COVID-19.

The J gene is TRBJ1-2, the V gene TRBV28; 8 bases align to TRBD1. V gave up 6 bases and J gave up 2 bases; unmatched junction bases: 5. The length of the CDR3 is 14 residues. The germline V gene encodes CDR1 MDHEN and CDR2 SYDVKM. CDR3 protein: CASRQGALNYGYTF. The CDR3 DNA is TGTGCCAGCAGGCAGGGGGCTCTAAACTATGGCTACACCTTC.

This clone was detected only a few times. This chain links TRBV7-3 with TRBJ2-2, with a weak D call TRBD1 (6 bases). The CDR3 contains 13 residues. Trimming took 5 bases from V and 7 from J, leaving 11 bases between them. Germline CDR1 and CDR2: SGHTA and FQGTGA. The chain's CDR3 is CASSEQGIGELFF. The CDR3 DNA follows: TGTGCCAGCAGCGAACAGGGTATCGGGGAGCTGTTTTTT.

The chain is built from TRBV25-1 and TRBJ2-5; D gene ambiguous. Germline CDR1 MGHDK, CDR2 SYGVNS. This CDR3 has 13 residues. V lost 3 bases to trimming and J lost 5 bases, with 10 bases between them. Written as DNA, the CDR3 is TGTGCCAGCAGTGATGGGTCCAGGGAGACCCAGTACTTC. It translates to CASSDGSRETQYF.

The gene calls are TRBV12-3 or TRBV12-4 and TRBJ1-2; TRBD1 might be the D (5 bases). V gave up 8 bases and J gave up 3 bases, with 10 bases separating them. The CDR3 runs to 12 residues. For the CDR3, the DNA is TGTGCCAGCGCGGGGGACGACTATGGCTACACCTTC. It is translated as CASAGDDYGYTF.

This clone turned up a few times. CDR3 DNA sequence: TGTGCCAACTTAGAGGGAGACATTGGGACTTTAGCTTTCTTT. Translating gives CANLEGDIGTLAFF. The chain couples TRBV25-1 to TRBJ1-1, with a tentative D call TRBD1 (5 bases). This CDR3 is 14 amino acids long. Per germline, CDR1 MGHDK and CDR2 SYGVNS. The V gene lost 10 bases and the J gene lost 10 bases, with 25 bases spanning the gap.

A note on this clone: Distinct nucleotide sequences in the sample also encode this CDR3. This chain joins TRBV28 and TRBJ1-1; possible D gene TRBD1, 5 bases. Germline V CDR1 and CDR2: MDHEN, SYDVKM. V was pared by 5 bases and J by 4 bases, with 11 bases between. The CDR3 totals 13 residues. The CDR3 here is CASSTPGGTEAFF. In nucleotides, the CDR3 is TGTGCCAGCAGTACCCCGGGGGGCACTGAAGCTTTCTTT.

The V call is TRBV29-1, the J call TRBJ2-1, with TRBD1 as a possible D gene (5 bases). V gave up 4 bases and J gave up 13 bases, with 11 bases separating them. Germline values: CDR1 SQVTM, CDR2 ANQGSEA. This CDR3 contains 10 residues. CDR3 sequence (DNA): TGCAGCGTTGTTGGGCAGGGTCAGTTCTTC. This encodes CSVVGQGQFF.

The V and J genes are TRBV7-2 and TRBJ2-1; TRBD2 agrees at 7 bases. The CDR3 has 13 residues. The J segment lost 7 bases and the V segment lost 8 bases, leaving 8 bases of the junction unmatched. Germline V lookup: CDR1 SGHTA, CDR2 FQGNSA. CDR3 sequence (DNA): TGTGCCAGCGGGAGGGGTCGGAATAATGAGCAGTTCTTC. This sequence encodes CASGRGRNNEQFF.

The chain uses TRBV10-3 and TRBJ2-7, with 9 bases lining up with TRBD1. Germline CDR1 and CDR2: ENHRY and SYGVKD. The CDR3 is 16 amino acids. The V gene end was trimmed by 11 bases and the J gene end by 0 bases; junction bases not matched to a gene: 14. The CDR3: CASKGGQGLSSYEQYF. CDR3 DNA: TGTGCCTCAAAAGGGGGACAGGGACTTAGCTCCTACGAGCAGTACTTC.

J is TRBJ2-7 and V is TRBV19; TRBD2 matches at 8 bases. The V gene's germline CDR1 is LNHDA and CDR2 SQIVND (reference sequence). The CDR3 is 13 amino acids. The junction had 5 bases not matched to a gene; V was cut back by 6 bases and J by 4 bases. The CDR3 region has the DNA TGTGCCAGTAGCCCGGGCGGGAGGTACGAGCAGTACTTC. Its translation is CASSPGGRYEQYF.

This sequence joins TRBV10-3 and TRBJ1-5, with 8 bases matching TRBD1. CDR3 length: 15 amino acids. The germline V gene has CDR1 ENHRY and CDR2 SYGVKD. With 8 bases clipped from V and 1 base from J, the junction kept 7 bases outside the gene matches. The CDR3 sequence is CAIAQGDESNQPQHF. Written as DNA, the CDR3 is TGTGCCATCGCACAGGGGGATGAGAGCAATCAGCCCCAGCATTTT.

This rearrangement joins TRBV3-1 (or the pseudogene TRBV3-2) to TRBJ1-1, with D perhaps TRBD1 (5 bases). V lost 3 bases and J lost 8, with 16 bases in between. Germline CDR1 reads LGHDT; CDR2 reads YNNKEL (reference sequence). CDR3 length: 14 amino acids. In nucleotides, the CDR3 is TGTGCCAGCAGCCATGGGACTTCGTCGTTGGAAGCTTTCTTT. Protein: CASSHGTSSLEAFF.

This clone was counted a single time. The chain is built from TRBV11-2 and TRBJ1-1; perhaps TRBD1 as D (6 bases). Germline loops: CDR1 SGHAT, CDR2 FQNNGV. CDR3 length: 13 residues. Trimming left V 0 bases short and J 10 bases short, with 12 bases between. The CDR3, as DNA: TGTGCCAGCAGCTTAGATAACCTAGGGGGAGCTTTCTTT. It codes for CASSLDNLGGAFF.

The CDR3 sequence is CASQGTGGFRVEQFF. Here the CDR3 DNA reads TGTGCCAGTCAAGGGACAGGGGGGTTTAGAGTTGAGCAGTTCTTC. V usage is TRBV19 and J usage is TRBJ2-1; 11 bases are a match to TRBD1. With V trimmed by 8 bases and J by 9 bases, 12 bases remained unmatched. The germline V gene has CDR1 LNHDA and CDR2 SQIVND (reference sequence). The CDR3 loop spans 15 amino acids.

The chain links TRBV4-1 to TRBJ2-1; the D gene is possibly TRBD1 (5 bases). The CDR3 has 13 amino acids. Germline assignment: CDR1 MGHRA and CDR2 YSYEKL. Trimming stripped 1 base from V and 10 bases from J, with 11 bases between. The CDR3 DNA sequence: TGCGCCAGCAGCCAAGTAAGGGGTAGGGAGCAGTTCTTC. This gives the protein CASSQVRGREQFF.

Turning to this clone: One end of the junction is discordant with germline, which a read error may explain. V and J are TRBV7-3 and TRBJ1-6, with D hard to call. Per the germline V gene, CDR1 is SGHTA and CDR2 is FQGTGA. This CDR3 has 13 residues. CDR3 sequence: CASSLSSNSPLHF. CDR3 nucleotide sequence: TGTGCCAGCAGCTTATCCTCTAATTCACCCCTCCACTTT.

This clone has more than one count but fewer than ten. The chain carries TRBV19 and TRBJ1-2; maybe TRBD1 (5 bases). V was clipped by 6 bases and J by 4 bases, with 18 bases between them. The CDR3 is 15 amino acids. Germline CDR1 reads LNHDA; CDR2 reads SQIVND (reference sequence). The CDR3 loop is CASSQTDGQGYGYTF. In DNA form, the CDR3 reads TGTGCCAGTAGCCAAACCGATGGGCAGGGCTATGGCTACACCTTC. Combining the CDR3 with reference TRBV19 and TRBJ1-2 gives the whole variable domain DGGITQSPKYLFRKEGQNVTLSCEQNLNHDAMYWYRQDPGQGLRLIYYSQIVNDFQKGDIAEGYSVSREKKESFPLTVTSAQKNPTAFYLCASSQTDGQGYGYTFGSGTRLTVV.

The gene calls are TRBV6-6 and TRBJ2-5; the D gene is possibly TRBD1 (5 bases). The germline V and J ends were trimmed by 4 bases and 3 bases, with 9 bases remaining between them. This CDR3 has 13 amino acids. The germline V gene encodes CDR1 MNHNY and CDR2 SVGAGI (reference sequence). Written as DNA, the CDR3 is TGTGCCAGCAGTTTACAGGTGGAAGAGACCCAGTACTTC. Translated: CASSLQVEETQYF.

This chain joins TRBV19 and TRBJ1-1; D is uncertain. Germline V gene sequence: CDR1 LNHDA, CDR2 SQIVND (reference sequence). The CDR3 extends over 14 amino acids. V was cut by 3 bases and J by 4 bases, with 12 bases left in between. The CDR3 coding sequence is TGTGCCAGTAGTATGATGGGGAGGAGCACTGAAGCTTTCTTT. It codes for CASSMMGRSTEAFF.

CDR3 DNA sequence: TGTGCCAGCAGCGACGGGTACTCTGGGGCCAACGTCCTGACTTTC. It is translated as CASSDGYSGANVLTF. This chain uses TRBV9 with TRBJ2-6; D is uncertain. Germline values: CDR1 SGDLS, CDR2 YYNGEE. The CDR3 is made up of 15 amino acids. V was trimmed by 3 bases and J by 0 bases, leaving 7 bases between them.

The chain couples TRBV20-1 to TRBJ1-1; a possible D gene is TRBD1 (5 bases). CDR1 DFQATT and CDR2 SNEGSKA come from the germline V gene (reference sequence). With 3 bases removed from V and 5 bases from J, the gap between germline ends came to 13 bases. CDR3 size: 13 residues. Here the CDR3 DNA reads TGCAGTGCTAGTCCACCGGGGGGTACTGAAGCTTTCTTT. Protein sequence: CSASPPGGTEAFF.

This clone was seen a single time. This chain uses TRBV7-3 with TRBJ2-3; 12 positions match TRBD2. The CDR3 sequence is 17 residues long. Germline CDR1 SGHTA, CDR2 FQGTGA. The trim removed 5 bases at V and 6 bases at J, leaving 12 bases unmatched. The DNA for the CDR3 is TGTGCCAGCAGCACCCGACTAGCGGGAGAAGTAAGGGATACGCAGTATTTT. Protein: CASSTRLAGEVRDTQYF.